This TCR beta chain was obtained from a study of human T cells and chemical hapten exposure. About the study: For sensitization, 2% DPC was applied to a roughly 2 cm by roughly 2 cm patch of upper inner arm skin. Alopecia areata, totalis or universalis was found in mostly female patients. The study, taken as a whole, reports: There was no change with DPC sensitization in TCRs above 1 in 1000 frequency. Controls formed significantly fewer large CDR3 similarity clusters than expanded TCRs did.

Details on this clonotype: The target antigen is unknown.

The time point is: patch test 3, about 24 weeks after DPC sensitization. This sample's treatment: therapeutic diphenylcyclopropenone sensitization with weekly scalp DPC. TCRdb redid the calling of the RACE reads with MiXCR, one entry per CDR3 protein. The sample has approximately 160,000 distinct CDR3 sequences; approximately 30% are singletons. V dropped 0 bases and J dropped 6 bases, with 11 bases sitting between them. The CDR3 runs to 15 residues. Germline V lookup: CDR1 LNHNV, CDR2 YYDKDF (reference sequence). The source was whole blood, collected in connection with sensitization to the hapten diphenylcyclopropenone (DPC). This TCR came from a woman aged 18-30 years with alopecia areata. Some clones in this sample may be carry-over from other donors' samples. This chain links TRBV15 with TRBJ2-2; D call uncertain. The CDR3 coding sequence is TGTGCCACCAGCAGAGATAGAACGCCGGCCGGGGAGCTGTTTTTT. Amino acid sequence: CATSRDRTPAGELFF.